These 22 T cell receptor beta chains came from one sample sequenced in a study of blood T cells in healthy people across ages. A second PCR, run for roughly 6 to 11 cycles, used a sample-barcoded 5' primer plus a J-beta primer mix. TCRdb passed the 5' RACE reads through MiXCR, listing each CDR3 protein once. The sample has about 640,000 distinct CDR3 sequences; 58% are singletons. Sequenced: blood. Receptors were obtained from a man aged 60-69 years in good health.

Only one count was recorded for this clonotype. V is TRBV7-2 and J is TRBJ2-1, with 7 bases fitting TRBD2. J was trimmed by 4 bases and V by 5 bases; bases with no gene match: 5. The CDR3 spans 14 residues. CDR1 and CDR2 (germline): SGHTA, FQGNSA. Here the CDR3 reads CASSRSGLYNEQFF. The CDR3, as DNA: TGTGCCAGCAGCCGGTCGGGACTATACAATGAGCAGTTCTTC.

V and J are TRBV5-6 and TRBJ2-7, with 9 bases lining up with TRBD1. The germline CDR1 and CDR2 sequences are SGHDT and YYEEEE. V gave up 4 bases and J gave up 7 bases; unmatched junction bases: 12. The CDR3 has 15 amino acids. The CDR3 spells CASSRGTGRQEEQYF. The CDR3 DNA is TGTGCCAGCAGCCGCGGGACAGGGAGGCAGGAAGAGCAGTACTTC.

The rearrangement links TRBV5-1 to TRBJ1-3; D call uncertain. Germline V gene data show CDR1 as SGHRS and CDR2 as YFSETQ. The CDR3 runs to 17 residues. Between the trimmed V and J ends, which lost 0 bases and 0 bases, there was a span of 13 bases. DNA for the CDR3: TGCGCCAGCAGCTTGGATCAGGCTGTTCGCTCTGGAAACACCATATATTTT. Translation gives CASSLDQAVRSGNTIYF.

The genes are TRBV20-1 and TRBJ2-5, with TRBD2 matching 11 bases. The CDR3 length is 15 residues. The V and J ends lost 1 base and 3 bases, in that order; junction bases with no gene match: 4. CDR1 DFQATT and CDR2 SNEGSKA come from the germline V gene (reference sequence). CDR3: CSARGRSGGEETQYF. The CDR3 DNA reads as TGCAGTGCTAGAGGGCGTAGCGGGGGGGAAGAGACCCAGTACTTC.

Turning to this clonotype: A much larger clonotype is one base distant, so this may be a read error. The V and J genes are TRBV12-3 or TRBV12-4 and TRBJ1-2; TRBD1 aligns across 10 bases. The CDR3 sequence is 14 residues long. V dropped 5 bases and J dropped 4; count of bases not matched to a gene: 4. In DNA form, the CDR3 reads TGTGCCAGCAGTCGACAGGGGGCGGCCTATGGCTACACCTTC. Translating gives CASSRQGAAYGYTF.

This clonotype was seen more than once but under ten times. The junction and the germline gene differ at one end; a read error may be behind it. This sequence joins TRBV27 and TRBJ1-2; the match to TRBD1 covers 12 bases. The CDR3 has 16 residues. CDR1 is MNHEY, CDR2 SMNVEV, per germline (reference sequence). CDR3 loop: CASSLGTGGSNYGYTF. The CDR3 DNA sequence: TGTGCCAGTAGTTTAGGGACAGGGGGCTCTAACTATGGCTACACCTTC.

The chain combines TRBV9 with TRBJ1-1; tentatively, D is TRBD1 (6 bases). Germline lookup yields CDR1 SGDLS and CDR2 YYNGEE. The length of the CDR3 is 16 residues. Trimming took off 4 bases at V and 1 base at J, with 17 bases between the two ends. CDR3 in DNA: TGTGCCAGCAGCACCCGGGACACAATAGGGAACACTGAAGCTTTCTTT. Its translation is CASSTRDTIGNTEAFF.

The chain couples TRBV7-2 to TRBJ1-6; no firm D call. The CDR3 length is 15 residues. Germline CDR1 is SGHTA and CDR2 is FQGNSA. V was cut by 5 bases and J by 8 bases, with 16 bases left in between. Here the CDR3 reads CASSQTPGRYSPLHF. CDR3 bases: TGTGCCAGCAGCCAGACCCCCGGGAGGTATTCACCCCTCCACTTT.

This clonotype appeared a few times. The genes are TRBV7-2 and TRBJ1-2; 7 positions agree with TRBD1. The CDR3 totals 15 residues. Trimming removed 5 bases from V and 0 bases from J; junction bases left unmatched: 6. The germline CDR1 and CDR2 sequences are SGHTA and FQGNSA. The CDR3 DNA reads as TGTGCCAGCAGCCCCGCCCAGGGGGCTAACTATGGCTACACCTTC. Translating it yields CASSPAQGANYGYTF. Full variable domain (missing parts from reference TRBV7-2 and TRBJ1-2): GAGVSQSPSNKVTEKGKDVELRCDPISGHTALYWYRQSLGQGLEFLIYFQGNSAPDKSGLPSDRFSAERTGGSVSTLTIQRTQQEDSAVYLCASSPAQGANYGYTFGSGTRLTVV.

This chain links TRBV6-2 or TRBV6-3 with TRBJ2-1; 9 bases map to TRBD1. This CDR3 region has 15 residues. Germline assignment: CDR1 MNHEY and CDR2 SVGEGT. With V trimmed by 6 bases and J by 9 bases, 12 bases remained unmatched. The CDR3 nucleotides are TGTGCCAGCAGCCCCTCAACAGGGGGCAGGGGTGAGCAGTTCTTC. Translating gives CASSPSTGGRGEQFF.

In its sample, this clonotype was seen a few times. The chain combines TRBV3-1 with TRBJ2-5, with 11 positions matching TRBD1. CDR1 LGHDT and CDR2 YNNKEL come from the germline V gene (reference sequence). This CDR3 is 15 amino acids long. With V trimmed by 5 bases and J by 5 bases, 7 bases remained unmatched. The CDR3 region is CASSARTGGDETQYF. CDR3 DNA sequence: TGTGCCAGCAGCGCAAGGACAGGGGGCGACGAGACCCAGTACTTC.

In its sample, this clonotype was seen a few times. The chain has TRBV6-5 and TRBJ2-7, with D perhaps TRBD2 (5 bases). Judging by the DNA end, TRBJ2-5 fits better; the J call may be wrong. This CDR3 has 13 amino acids. CDR1 and CDR2 from the germline V gene are MNHEY and SVGAGI. The CDR3 DNA reads TGTGCCAGCAGCAAGACTACGTCACGGACCCAGTACTTC. Translated, it gives CASSKTTSRTQYF.

This clonotype was recorded only once. The chain joins TRBV3-1 to TRBJ1-5; D remains unclear. This CDR3 is 14 amino acids long. Germline V gene sequence: CDR1 LGHDT, CDR2 YNNKEL (reference sequence). V dropped 6 bases and J dropped 6 bases, with 15 bases sitting between them. The CDR3 nucleotides are TGTGCCAGCAGTCTACGGGTGGGTATTCAGCCCCAGCATTTT. Amino acid sequence: CASSLRVGIQPQHF.

This clonotype was seen a handful of times. V usage is TRBV7-2 and J usage is TRBJ2-5; 10 bases line up with TRBD2. CDR1 and CDR2 (germline): SGHTA, FQGNSA. The ends lost 2 bases at V and 1 base at J; junction bases unmatched: 4. This CDR3 contains 16 residues. The CDR3 sequence: CASSLTASGGQETQYF. The CDR3 coding sequence is TGTGCCAGCAGCTTAACGGCTAGCGGGGGCCAAGAGACCCAGTACTTC.

This clonotype has more than one count but fewer than ten. The chain uses TRBV21-1 and TRBJ2-7; the DNA was not compared with TRBD1, the D call given in the table. TRBV21-1 is given as a pseudogene. The CDR3 covers 16 residues. The CDR3 DNA follows: TGTGCCAGCAGCAAAGAGCTCCTGGGACGCGGATGCGAGCAGTACTTC. This gives the protein CASSKELLGRGCEQYF.

This chain connects TRBV7-9 to TRBJ2-7, with a weak D call TRBD1 (5 bases). Trimming cost V 5 bases and J 2 bases, with 16 bases left between them. Germline CDR1 reads SEHNR; CDR2 reads FQNEAQ (reference sequence). The CDR3 sequence is 15 residues long. CDR3 in amino acids: CASSEVQGGPYEQYF. The CDR3 nucleotides read TGTGCCAGCAGCGAAGTTCAGGGCGGACCCTACGAGCAGTACTTC. Full variable domain (rest looked up from reference TRBV7-9 and TRBJ2-7): DTGVSQNPRHKITKRGQNVTFRCDPISEHNRLYWYRQTLGQGPEFLTYFQNEAQLEKSRLLSDRFSAERPKGSFSTLEIQRTEQGDSAMYLCASSEVQGGPYEQYFGPGTRLTVT.

This rearrangement joins TRBV11-2 to TRBJ2-1, with TRBD1 as a possible D gene (5 bases). Germline V gene sequence: CDR1 SGHAT, CDR2 FQNNGV. The V and J ends lost 0 bases and 2 bases respectively, with 11 bases between them. The CDR3 is 16 residues long. Here the CDR3 DNA reads TGTGCCAGCAGCTTAGAGGGGCAGGTGCCCTACAATGAGCAGTTCTTC. As protein: CASSLEGQVPYNEQFF. The full variable domain, completed using reference TRBV11-2 and TRBJ2-1, is EAGVAQSPRYKIIEKRQSVAFWCNPISGHATLYWYQQILGQGPKLLIQFQNNGVVDDSQLPKDRFSAERLKGVDSTLKIQPAKLEDSAVYLCASSLEGQVPYNEQFFGPGTRLTVL.

Comments on this clonotype: The junction does not match germline at one end; this may be a read error. This chain connects TRBV28 to TRBJ2-7; no firm D call. The CDR3 runs 12 residues. Per the germline V gene, CDR1 is MDHEN and CDR2 is SYDVKM. The CDR3 reads CARSLGPYEQYF. In DNA form, the CDR3 reads TGTGCCCGCAGTTTAGGTCCATACGAGCAGTACTTC. Based on the CDR3 plus reference TRBV28 and TRBJ2-7, the full variable domain is DVKVTQSSRYLVKRTGEKVFLECVQDMDHENMFWYRQDPGLGLRLIYFSYDVKMKEKGDIPEGYSVSREKKERFSLILESASTNQTSMYLCARSLGPYEQYFGPGTRLTVT.

This chain uses TRBV2 with TRBJ2-1, with 7 bases fitting TRBD2. Looked up from germline, CDR1 is SNHLY and CDR2 is FYNNEI. V shed 6 bases, J shed 3 bases, and the junction held 11 bases outside the gene matches. The CDR3 is 16 residues long. The CDR3 loop is CASSPTPGGLYNEQFF. DNA of the CDR3: TGTGCCAGCAGCCCCACGCCGGGAGGCCTCTACAATGAGCAGTTCTTC.

The chain combines TRBV29-1 with TRBJ2-3; 13 bases align to TRBD2. Losses at the gene ends were 4 bases for V and 3 bases for J; bases not matched to a gene: 1. Germline-derived CDR1 and CDR2 are SQVTM and ANQGSEA. The CDR3 length is 14 residues. CDR3 amino acids: CSVGGLAGTDTQYF. CDR3 DNA sequence: TGCAGCGTTGGGGGACTAGCGGGGACAGATACGCAGTATTTT.

The CDR3 coding sequence is TGTGCTAGTGGTTTGGTACTTTCGGGGGATACCTACGAGCAGTACTTC. Protein: CASGLVLSGDTYEQYF. The chain is built from TRBV12-5 and TRBJ2-7; perhaps TRBD2 as D (6 bases). Trimming stripped 0 bases from V and 2 bases from J, with 14 bases between. The CDR3 has 16 residues. CDR1 is LGHNT and CDR2 is FRNRAP in the germline V gene.

This clonotype was seen repeatedly, ten times or more. The V call is TRBV20-1, the J call TRBJ1-2, with 9 bases lining up with TRBD1. The CDR3 spans 14 residues. CDR1 DFQATT and CDR2 SNEGSKA come from the germline V gene (reference sequence). V lost 6 bases, J lost 4 bases, and 9 bases stayed unmatched. The CDR3 region has the DNA TGCAGTGCCGAATCCGGGACAGGGCGCTATGGCTACACCTTC. Translation: CSAESGTGRYGYTF.